These 30 T cell receptor beta chains share one sample of origin, sequenced in a study of shared T cell receptors in the human thymus. Sequencing was performed with immunoSEQ multiplex PCR; in TCRdb, only in-frame clones are kept and a portion is missing. The sample gives approximately 760,000 clones, 70% to 90% of which show up once; around 0.0099% is in the top ten. The sample was also linked to a second study, of human thymus T cells.

The sample consisted of thymocytes. Receptors originate from a girl in the first two years of life with a congenital heart defect.

The chain couples TRBV4-2 to TRBJ2-1; perhaps TRBD1 as D (5 bases). V was clipped by 3 bases and J by 3 bases, with 15 bases between them. The CDR3 is made up of 16 amino acids. The germline V gene encodes CDR1 LGHNA and CDR2 YNFKEQ. The CDR3 loop is CASSQAQGKFYNEQFF. In DNA form, the CDR3 reads TGTGCCAGCAGCCAGGCTCAGGGAAAGTTCTACAATGAGCAGTTCTTC.

The chain couples TRBV5-1 to TRBJ2-6; D is undetermined. The CDR3 runs 16 residues. CDR1 is SGHRS and CDR2 is YFSETQ in the germline V gene. Trimming cost V 0 bases and J 0 bases, with 7 bases left between them. The CDR3 bases are TGCGCCAGCAGCTTGGCCCAGTTCTCTGGGGCCAACGTCCTGACTTTC. This encodes CASSLAQFSGANVLTF. Full variable domain (remainder filled in from reference TRBV5-1 and TRBJ2-6): KAGVTQTPRYLIKTRGQQVTLSCSPISGHRSVSWYQQTPGQGLQFLFEYFSETQRNKGNFPGRFSGRQFSNSRSEMNVSTLELGDSALYLCASSLAQFSGANVLTFGAGSRLTVL.

The chain combines TRBV19 with TRBJ2-7; D possibly corresponds to TRBD1 (6 bases). CDR1 LNHDA and CDR2 SQIVND come from the germline V gene (reference sequence). The CDR3 contains 17 residues. V dropped 4 bases and J dropped 6 bases, with 25 bases sitting between them. The CDR3 DNA reads as TGTGCCAGTAGTAAACGCCGAAGGGGGTTAAAATTGTGCGAGCAGTACTTC. Its translation: CASSKRRRGLKLCEQYF.

V usage is TRBV13 and J usage is TRBJ2-7; 10 bases fit TRBD1. Germline CDR1 reads PRHDT; CDR2 reads FYEKMQ (reference sequence). V lost 5 bases and J lost 3; bases outside the gene matches: 13. The CDR3 length is 17 residues. The CDR3 DNA is TGTGCCAGCAGCCCGACCGACAGGGGGCGCATTCACTACGAGCAGTACTTC. Residues: CASSPTDRGRIHYEQYF.

V is TRBV5-4 and J is TRBJ1-2, with TRBD1 identical over 9 bases. V was clipped by 4 bases and J by 6 bases; unmatched bases: 19. CDR3 length equals 18 residues. CDR1 SGHNT and CDR2 YYREEE come from the germline V gene (reference sequence). CDR3 residues: CASSPQGSGTGIDHGYTF. The CDR3 DNA follows: TGTGCCAGCAGCCCTCAGGGGAGCGGGACAGGGATCGACCATGGCTACACCTTC.

The V call is TRBV18, the J call TRBJ1-1; D might be TRBD1 (5 bases). The CDR3 runs to 13 residues. With 1 base removed from V and 8 bases from J, the gap between germline ends came to 11 bases. Germline V gene data show CDR1 as KGHSH and CDR2 as LQKENI. In DNA, the CDR3 is TGTGCCAGCTCACCACGGGTGGGGGGAGAAGCTTTCTTT. Translating it yields CASSPRVGGEAFF.

The V and J genes are TRBV6-1 and TRBJ2-7, with 9 bases fitting TRBD1. The CDR3 has 16 residues. V shed 0 bases, J shed 3 bases, and the junction held 6 bases outside the gene matches. Looked up from germline, CDR1 is MNHNS and CDR2 is SASEGT. CDR3 in amino acids: CASSEAGRDRDYEQYF. The DNA of the CDR3 is TGTGCCAGCAGTGAAGCGGGGCGGGACAGGGACTACGAGCAGTACTTC.

This clone was found once. The chain uses TRBV11-2 and TRBJ1-1; tentatively, D is TRBD1 (5 bases). V lost 3 bases and J 9 bases, leaving 11 bases between the germline ends. The CDR3 length is 12 residues. CDR1 is SGHAT, CDR2 FQNNGV, per germline. CDR3 loop: CASSFGGLKAFF. In DNA, the CDR3 is TGTGCCAGCAGCTTCGGGGGACTGAAAGCTTTCTTT.

This chain connects TRBV14 to TRBJ2-7; TRBD1 matches 9 bases. With 0 bases clipped from V and 2 bases from J, the junction kept 5 bases outside the gene matches. CDR1 SGHDN and CDR2 FVKESK come from the germline V gene. CDR3 length: 16 residues. CDR3 residues: CASSQERDRVTYEQYF. In nucleotides, the CDR3 is TGTGCCAGCAGCCAAGAGCGGGACAGGGTTACCTACGAGCAGTACTTC.

The chain has TRBV7-2 and TRBJ1-1, with 12 bases aligning to TRBD1. There are 19 residues in the CDR3. Germline V gene data show CDR1 as SGHTA and CDR2 as FQGNSA. J gave up 6 bases and V 7 bases, and 21 bases lay outside the gene matches. The chain's CDR3 is CASTLRAFRDRGRESEAFF. CDR3 sequence (DNA): TGTGCCAGCACCCTAAGGGCCTTCCGGGACAGGGGGCGTGAGTCTGAAGCTTTCTTT.

Here the CDR3 DNA reads TGTGCCAGCAGCGCAGGGACTAGCCGGGATCCCCAAACCGGGGAGCTGTTTTTT. Its translation: CASSAGTSRDPQTGELFF. This rearrangement joins TRBV9 to TRBJ2-2; 9 bases are a match to TRBD2. This CDR3 is built from 18 residues. Per the germline V gene, CDR1 is SGDLS and CDR2 is YYNGEE. Losses at the gene ends were 3 bases for V and 5 bases for J; bases not matched to a gene: 14.

This sequence joins TRBV28 and TRBJ2-1; 10 positions match TRBD1. The ends lost 8 bases at V and 6 bases at J; junction bases unmatched: 10. Germline V gene lookup returns CDR1 MDHEN and CDR2 SYDVKM. CDR3 length equals 15 residues. The CDR3 nucleotides read TGTGCCAGCTCCTCAACCCGGACAGGGGGCAATGAGCAGTTCTTC. Protein sequence: CASSSTRTGGNEQFF.

This chain connects TRBV7-2 to TRBJ1-2; no reliable D call. This CDR3 is 13 amino acids long. CDR1 is SGHTA, CDR2 FQGNSA, per germline. Trimming took 4 bases from V and 4 from J, leaving 10 bases between them. The CDR3 protein is CASSSPGRYGYTF. CDR3 in DNA: TGTGCCAGCAGCTCGCCGGGTCGCTATGGCTACACCTTC.

The gene calls are TRBV4-3 and TRBJ1-1; 7 bases are a match to TRBD1. Germline CDR1 and CDR2: LGHNA and YSLEER. Trimming at V came to 1 base and at J to 5 bases, leaving 4 bases not matched to a gene. The CDR3 is 14 amino acids. The CDR3, as DNA: TGCGCCAGCAGCCAAGGACAGGGTGGTACTGAAGCTTTCTTT. Protein sequence: CASSQGQGGTEAFF.

This rearrangement joins TRBV10-3 to TRBJ1-1; 8 positions match TRBD1. Germline values: CDR1 ENHRY, CDR2 SYGVKD. With 3 bases clipped from V and 0 bases from J, the junction kept 15 bases outside the gene matches. The CDR3 spans 19 residues. CDR3 sequence reads: CAISDRGQARPKMNTEAFF. DNA of the CDR3: TGTGCCATCAGTGATAGGGGACAGGCGCGACCAAAAATGAACACTGAAGCTTTCTTT.

The V call is TRBV6-1, the J call TRBJ2-1; TRBD2 matches at 8 bases. This CDR3 is 13 amino acids long. Germline V lookup: CDR1 MNHNS, CDR2 SASEGT. Germline trimming cut 6 bases from V and 6 bases from J; bases unmatched to any gene: 4. CDR3 coding DNA: TGTGCCAGCAGCGGGACTAGTTGCAATGAGCAGTTCTTC. It encodes CASSGTSCNEQFF.

This clone turned up a few times. This rearrangement joins TRBV29-1 to TRBJ1-2; 9 bases align to TRBD1. This CDR3 region has 18 residues. V gave up 0 bases and J gave up 5 bases; unmatched junction bases: 16. Germline loops: CDR1 SQVTM, CDR2 ANQGSEA. The CDR3 loop is CSVEEPNNWEQGAYGYTF. CDR3 coding DNA: TGCAGCGTTGAAGAACCAAATAACTGGGAACAGGGGGCATATGGCTACACCTTC.

This clone turned up a few times. V is TRBV30 and J is TRBJ1-2; possibly TRBD1 for D (5 bases). The CDR3 contains 19 residues. V was clipped by 0 bases and J by 0 bases, with 23 bases between them. Germline CDR1 and CDR2: GTSNPN and SVGIG (reference sequence). The CDR3 DNA sequence: TGTGCCTGGAGTGTATCTCCCCCCGACAGTCGTAAAGCTAACTATGGCTACACCTTC. Its translation: CAWSVSPPDSRKANYGYTF. The complete variable domain, with remaining parts taken from reference TRBV30 and TRBJ1-2, reads SQTIHQWPATLVQPVGSPLSLECTVEGTSNPNLYWYRQAAGRGLQLLFYSVGIGQISSEVPQNLSASRPQDRQFILSSKKLLLSDSGFYLCAWSVSPPDSRKANYGYTFGSGTRLTVV.

CDR3: CASSLPPGGVDNQPQHF. CDR3 bases: TGTGCCAGCAGCTTACCCCCTGGAGGGGTCGATAATCAGCCCCAGCATTTT. The chain employs TRBV7-2 and TRBJ1-5, with D possibly TRBD1 on 5 matching bases. In germline, CDR1 is SGHTA, CDR2 FQGNSA. V shed 2 bases and J shed 4 bases, with 18 bases lying between them. The CDR3 extends over 17 amino acids.

This chain connects TRBV5-6 to TRBJ1-4, with a possible D match to TRBD1 (5 bases). The CDR3 is 15 residues long. Germline loops: CDR1 SGHDT, CDR2 YYEEEE. V lost 2 bases and J 8 bases, leaving 16 bases between the germline ends. The CDR3 spells CASSLYPGGNEKLFF. The CDR3 coding sequence is TGTGCCAGCAGCTTATACCCGGGGGGGAACGAAAAACTGTTTTTT. The complete variable domain, with remaining parts taken from reference TRBV5-6 and TRBJ1-4, reads DAGVTQSPTHLIKTRGQQVTLRCSPKSGHDTVSWYQQALGQGPQFIFQYYEEEERQRGNFPDRFSGHQFPNYSSELNVNALLLGDSALYLCASSLYPGGNEKLFFGSGTQLSVL.

The V call is TRBV20-1, the J call TRBJ2-2; TRBD1 might be the D (5 bases). This CDR3 has 10 amino acids. Germline V gene lookup returns CDR1 DFQATT and CDR2 SNEGSKA (reference sequence). V dropped 5 bases and J dropped 8 bases, with 6 bases sitting between them. The CDR3 region has the DNA TGCAGTGCTGGGGCGGGGGAGCTGTTTTTT. Its translation is CSAGAGELFF.

This chain joins TRBV7-2 and TRBJ1-2; D unclear. The V end was cut by 5 bases, the J end by 4 bases, with 26 bases between. This CDR3 region has 18 residues. Germline CDR1 reads SGHTA; CDR2 reads FQGNSA. The CDR3 bases are TGTGCCAGCAGCACCCTATTGGTGTCACGAGGAGCCCTCTATGGCTACACCTTC. Encoded protein: CASSTLLVSRGALYGYTF.

The V gene is TRBV2, the J gene TRBJ1-3; D gene uncertain. Trimming stripped 6 bases from V and 2 bases from J, with 23 bases between. From germline, CDR1 is SNHLY and CDR2 FYNNEI. This CDR3 has 18 residues. The CDR3 DNA sequence: TGTGCCAGCAGGTTGTGGAGAGGTGGTTGTGAGGCTGGAAACACCATATATTTT. This translates into CASRLWRGGCEAGNTIYF.

The table lists this clone with a count of one. The chain combines TRBV7-3 with TRBJ2-7, with a tentative D call TRBD2 (6 bases). Germline V gene lookup returns CDR1 SGHTA and CDR2 FQGTGA. Trimming took off 5 bases at V and 7 bases at J, with 15 bases between the two ends. The CDR3 length is 13 residues. The CDR3 protein is CASSQSSAGEQYF. The CDR3 nucleotides are TGTGCCAGCAGCCAATCGTCCGCGGGAGAGCAGTACTTC.

The sample holds one count of this clone. The J gene is TRBJ1-1, the V gene TRBV19; D might be TRBD1 (6 bases). Trimming stripped 10 bases from V and 5 bases from J, with 17 bases between. This CDR3 has 13 residues. Germline V gives CDR1 LNHDA, CDR2 SQIVND (reference sequence). DNA of the CDR3: TGTGCCACTGCCAGGGGCCAGGGGACTGAAGCTTTCTTT. Translating gives CATARGQGTEAFF.

V usage is TRBV5-1 and J usage is TRBJ1-1, with 7 bases fitting TRBD1. Unmatched junction bases numbered 3, after V lost 4 bases and J lost 3 bases. Germline CDR1 SGHRS, CDR2 YFSETQ. This CDR3 has 13 residues. The DNA for the CDR3 is TGCGCCAGCAGCCGGGACAGCTACACTGAAGCTTTCTTT. Protein: CASSRDSYTEAFF.

The chain has TRBV2 and TRBJ1-2; a weak D match, TRBD1 (5 bases). The CDR3 has 13 amino acids. Germline assignment: CDR1 SNHLY and CDR2 FYNNEI. V lost 8 bases and J lost 8, with 18 bases in between. The CDR3 here is CASCPVGQHGYTF. The CDR3 region has the DNA TGTGCCAGCTGTCCTGTGGGGCAGCACGGCTACACCTTC. Filled out from reference TRBV2 and TRBJ1-2, the complete variable domain reads EPEVTQTPSHQVTQMGQEVILRCVPISNHLYFYWYRQILGQKVEFLVSFYNNEISEKSEIFDDQFSVERPDGSNFTLKIRSTKLEDSAMYFCASCPVGQHGYTFGSGTRLTVV.

The chain is built from TRBV2 and TRBJ1-2; 7 nucleotides agree with TRBD1. There are 17 residues in the CDR3. Germline V lookup: CDR1 SNHLY, CDR2 FYNNEI. V lost 6 bases to trimming and J lost 4 bases; unmatched junction nucleotides: 17. The CDR3 reads CASRRGQRSNNRYGYTF. CDR3 DNA sequence: TGTGCCAGCAGGCGGGGACAGCGATCCAATAACCGCTATGGCTACACCTTC.

J is TRBJ2-1 and V is TRBV5-1; 8 bases are a match to TRBD2. J gave up 4 bases and V 4 bases, and 4 bases lay outside the gene matches. The germline V gene has CDR1 SGHRS and CDR2 YFSETQ. This CDR3 comprises 14 residues. CDR3 sequence reads: CASSPAGGYNEQFF. The CDR3 DNA sequence: TGCGCCAGCAGCCCGGCGGGGGGTTACAATGAGCAGTTCTTC.

V and J are TRBV4-1 and TRBJ1-5; 7 nucleotides match TRBD1. Germline-derived CDR1 and CDR2 are MGHRA and YSYEKL. The CDR3 totals 14 residues. J was trimmed by 2 bases and V by 5 bases; bases with no gene match: 3. This CDR3 is CASSSGQGNQPQHF. The CDR3 nucleotides are TGCGCCAGCAGCTCAGGACAGGGCAATCAGCCCCAGCATTTT.